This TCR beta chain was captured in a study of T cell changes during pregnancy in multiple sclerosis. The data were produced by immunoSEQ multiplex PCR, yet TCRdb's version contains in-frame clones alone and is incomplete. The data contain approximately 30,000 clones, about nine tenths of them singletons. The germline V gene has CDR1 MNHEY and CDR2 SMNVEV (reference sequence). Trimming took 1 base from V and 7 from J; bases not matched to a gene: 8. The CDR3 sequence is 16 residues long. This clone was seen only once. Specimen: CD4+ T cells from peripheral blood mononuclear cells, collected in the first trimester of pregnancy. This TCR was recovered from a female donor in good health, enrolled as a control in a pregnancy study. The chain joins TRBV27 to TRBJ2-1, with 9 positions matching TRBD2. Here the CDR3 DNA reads TGTGCCAGCAGTTTATGGGGCGGGAGGGGGAAAAATGAGCAGTTCTTC. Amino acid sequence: CASSLWGGRGKNEQFF.